The source of this TCR beta chain is a study of T cell responses to AZD1222 COVID-19 vaccine (dated by TCRdb to about 2021). In terms of the full investigation: TCR sequencing was performed for about 250 trial participants, of whom some 200 were given two doses of AZD1222 and approximately 26 were given two doses of MenACWY control vaccine. Trial participants were enrolled by age into subgroups of 18-55, 56-69 and 70-plus years, and around 150, 28 and 57 TCR-sequenced participants, respectively, were included in these subgroups. Findings and caveats that apply to the study as a whole: Nearly half of unique spike-specific TCRs reportedly recognized epitopes outside regions mutated in the B.1.351 and B.1.1.7 variants. Vaccine-associated CD4 TCRs spanned the whole spike protein, with dominant responses in regions 160-218 and 743-854. Participants were mostly white British and included more females than males, and it was suggested by the authors that clonal diversity may have been underestimated. Conclusions about previously exposed vaccinees are limited because only five or six AZD1222 recipients were SARS-CoV-2 seropositive at baseline. The 56-69-year group was small, and its depth increase did not reach significance, likely because of low power. A significant rise in spike-specific TCR breadth and depth was observed after two AZD1222 doses relative to day 0 and relative to MenACWY recipients. Because no day 14 peak-response samples were available, repertoires were characterized only after the peak T cell response.

The CDR3 regions of human TCRbeta chains were subjected to immunosequencing. Processing in the source paper ran as follows. TCRs in the repertoires were matched against a reference library of SARS-CoV-2-specific TCRs that had been generated with the MIRA antigen-specificity platform. Breadth was defined as the fraction of unique TCRs that were SARS-CoV-2-associated. Depth was defined as the fraction of total T cells that were SARS-CoV-2-associated. Using the MIRA data, each spike-specific TCR was assigned both to the spike region to which the TCR was reactive and to a CD4 or CD8 class. Log10-transformed breadth and depth values were compared by one-way ANOVA with Sidak's multiple comparisons tests. Here the immuneACCESS table is served through TCRdb, limited to in-frame sequences with V and J called. Missing clones are a known gap in these copies; in checked studies unresolved V genes cover under half, and the rest lacks a known reason. V, J and clone size derive from that table, while D and trimming were established from the DNA sequence. This sample has some 130,000 clones in its table, and approximately 95% of those were observed once. The ten largest clones add up to 6% to 7% of the sample.

Of note for this clone: Its binding antigen is unknown. The input lacks base qualities; no much larger clone sits a single base away.

The sample's time point, from its label and the paper: about 28 days (+/-7) after the second vaccine dose. Because spike-specific TCR depth and breadth did not differ between the two schedules, AZD1222 recipients who got a second dose at roughly 4 weeks were pooled with those who got a second dose at roughly 12 weeks. Samples from vaccinated people were obtained from the UK trials COV001 and COV002, which included a single-blind randomized controlled phase 2/3 trial of AZD1222 (ChAdOx1 nCoV-19) in healthy adults. For TCRbeta chain sequencing, PBMC samples were collected from trial participants at day 0 and at day 28 after the second dose. The CDR3, cysteine through phenylalanine, is 13 amino acids long. Only CDR3 DNA is held: 39 bases, read in frame from base 1. Trimming takes 9 bases from V and 1 base from J, and the germline ends sit 13 bases apart. CDR1 and CDR2 were assigned from the germline V gene as SGHRS and YFSETQ.

This sequence originates from an adult who received the AZD1222 COVID-19 vaccine. The input for sequencing was peripheral blood, taken 28 days after the second AZD1222 dose. The V and J segments used are TRBV5-1 and TRBJ1-1; perhaps TRBD1 is the D gene, with 6 bases matching. The nucleotides are TGCGCCATAACAAGGGGGGCGAACACTGAAGCTTTCTTT. Its amino acids are CAITRGANTEAFF.